The clone carrying this TCR beta chain was recorded many times. Every sequencing run drew on 15-18 subjects and yielded over 170 million TCR-beta sequences. TCRdb reprocessed the 5' RACE reads via MiXCR and lists one record per CDR3 protein. The sample has roughly 25,000 distinct CDR3 sequences; about 6.7% are singletons. This sample was taken from a study of neurological immune-mediated disorders. Trimming stripped 4 bases from V and 2 bases from J, with 15 bases between. This CDR3 is 16 amino acids long. Germline lookup yields CDR1 SGHRS and CDR2 YFSETQ. V gene TRBV5-1 combines with J gene TRBJ1-4; D ambiguous. Specimen: PBMCs. The clonotype originates from a woman between 40 and 50 years old in good health. CDR3 coding DNA: TGCGCCAGCAGCACAAACGTGGGGTCGACTAATGAAAAACTGTTTTTT. Translation: CASSTNVGSTNEKLFF.